This entry concerns a single T cell receptor (beta chain). What it recognizes is unknown. The data stem from a study of ipilimumab plus nivolumab after autologous stem cell transplantation. Study-wide background: Myeloma patients were high-risk transplant-naive or relapsed within 3 years of first autologous transplant.

Here immunoSEQ multiplex PCR was the method, and the copy in TCRdb shows in-frame clones only, minus some. The sample lists approximately 9,000 clones, about 67% occurring once. The CDR3 consists of 13 residues. Between the trimmed V and J ends, which lost 1 base and 4 bases, there was a span of 8 bases. Per germline, CDR1 SGHNT and CDR2 YENEEA. Overall study results and limits: Authors suggest TCR repertoire, Treg phenotype and gut microbiota support further study.

Checkpoint therapy with ipilimumab 1 mg/kg began 14 to 28 days after transplant. Dosing: nivolumab 3 mg/kg IV, weeks 1, 4, 7, 10, then every two weeks to week 26. The source was PBMCs, collected in a trial of ipilimumab plus nivolumab as post-transplant consolidation. The sequence was obtained from a female donor with multiple myeloma. The chain employs TRBV11-3 and TRBJ2-7; D may match TRBD1 or TRBD2 (5 bases each). The DNA for the CDR3 is TGTGCCAGCAGCTTAGGAGAGGGGTACGAGCAGTACTTC. It specifies CASSLGEGYEQYF.